This T cell receptor (beta chain) appears in the sequencing data of a study of T cell responses to AZD1222 COVID-19 vaccine. For the study at large: Whether given at about 4 or about 12 weeks, second doses were pooled.

The CDR3 is 15 amino acids. CDR1 is SGDLS, CDR2 YYNGEE, per germline. Between the trimmed V and J ends, which lost 0 bases and 7 bases, there was a span of 11 bases. Study observations and caveats: There were mostly white British donors and more females than males, and clonal diversity was possibly underestimated.

This clone came up a few times. Its antigen is still unknown. The sample contains more than one DNA sequence encoding this CDR3. Produced via immunoSEQ multiplex PCR; TCRdb's table is partial and in-frame only. The sample contains 90,000 to 150,000 clones, approximately 88% of which appear only once. V and J are TRBV9 and TRBJ1-6, with D tentatively TRBD1 (6 bases). The source was peripheral blood, collected on day 0 of AZD1222 vaccination. The clonotype comes from an adult in good health. The CDR3 sequence is CASSVAWGLNSPLHF. CDR3 nucleotides: TGTGCCAGCAGCGTAGCTTGGGGGCTCAATTCACCCCTCCACTTT.